The text below deals with one TCR beta chain. What it binds is unknown. V lost 0 bases and J lost 5, with 10 bases in between. Germline V lookup: CDR1 MNHEY, CDR2 SMNVEV (reference sequence). This CDR3 contains 14 residues. Sequencing libraries made from TCR beta cDNA carried unique molecular identifiers. Around 500,000 cDNA molecules were recovered from an input of 1 to 10 million T cells. TCRdb re-called the PCR reads through MiXCR, storing one row per CDR3 protein. There are over 150,000 distinct CDR3 sequences in the sample; roughly 40% occur only once, and 25% to 35% lies in the top ten. This sample was taken from a study of post-analysis software for immune sequencing data. Study-wide findings and caveats: Five TRBV segments occurring more often in patients than controls included TRBV5-6, TRBV5-1 and TRBV20-1. In multiple sclerosis, normalized Chao1 diversity was significantly below that of controls.

V usage is TRBV27 and J usage is TRBJ1-2; D not resolved. Specimen: blood, collected after autologous hematopoietic stem cell transplantation. This clonotype was obtained from a girl between 10 and 17 years old with multiple sclerosis. CDR3 nucleotides: TGTGCCAGCAGTTTATCCGGCCAGGTTTATGGCTACACCTTC. The encoded protein is CASSLSGQVYGYTF.